The clone carrying this TCR beta chain was counted once. A sample-barcoded 5' primer and a J-beta primer mix were used in a second PCR of roughly 7 to 12 cycles. TCRdb re-called the 5' RACE reads through MiXCR, storing one row per CDR3 protein. The sample includes 600,000 or so distinct CDR3 sequences, around 48% of them seen just once. V shed 8 bases and J shed 1 base, with 18 bases lying between them. The CDR3 has 16 amino acids. The data were obtained in a study of blood T cells in healthy people across ages. Approximately 9.2 milliliters was the volume of peripheral blood drawn from each donor. Sequences were obtained from blood. The rearrangement uses TRBV12-3 or TRBV12-4 and TRBJ2-1, with D unresolved. The TCR comes from a man older than 75 in good health. The CDR3 sequence: CASRPSQVGSYNEQFF. The CDR3 bases are TGTGCCAGCCGACCATCCCAGGTGGGTTCCTACAATGAGCAGTTCTTC.